The present T cell receptor beta chain was sequenced within a study of shared clonotypes between healthy human individuals. General observations from the study: It was observed that roughly 5.4% of naive CD4 clonotypes were shared across a handful of donors.

Per the germline V gene, CDR1 is MGHRA and CDR2 is YSYEKL. Between the trimmed V and J ends, which lost 0 bases and 6 bases, there was a span of 9 bases. The length of the CDR3 is 13 residues. Positive CCR7 selection of CD45RO-negative cells yielded the naive CD8 cells, and terminally differentiated effector memory CD45RA+ cells were excluded. Donors comprised healthy HIV-negative adults lacking recent acute infections or vaccinations. About this clone: The antigen remains unidentified. At the DNA level, this CDR3 is encoded by other sequences in the same sample as well.

The input for sorted-subset replicate PCRs was around 210 ng DNA, around 30,000 T cell genomes. As originally analysed: Junction-only immunoSEQ data arrived without quality scores, meaning filtering differed. Here immunoSEQ multiplex PCR was the method, and the copy in TCRdb shows in-frame clones only, minus some. V, J and clone size reflect that table, while D and trimming were determined from the DNA. The data contain 2 million or so clones, approximately 94% of them seen just once; the ten biggest clones take up roughly 1.1%. This clonotype was sampled from a man aged 18 to 35 in good health. The chain couples TRBV4-1 to TRBJ2-7; possibly TRBD2 for D (6 bases). Sample: naive CD8+ T cells sorted from blood. CDR3: CASSQEGGSEQYF. The CDR3 DNA sequence: TGCGCCAGCAGCCAAGAAGGAGGGAGCGAGCAGTACTTC.